These T cell receptor beta chains were read from a single sample in a study of blood T cell repertoires in COVID-19. Sequencing used immunoSEQ multiplex PCR; TCRdb keeps in-frame clones, though not all of them. This sample yields over 200,000 clones, of which less than 85% are seen a single time; 7.5% to 9% belongs to the top ten. Sequences were obtained from peripheral blood. The receptor source for this set is a woman aged 80 or over with COVID-19, enrolled during active disease. CDR3s leave out the opening cysteine and the closing phenylalanine or tryptophan. Not all rows give a size; the values are once, few, many and, for expanded clones, a class.

abundance,v_gene,j_gene,CDR3aa
many,TRBV3-1/TRBV3-2,TRBJ2-1,ASSQIPGSNEQF
few,TRBV24-1,TRBJ2-1,ATSDFASLDRGKNNEQF
-,TRBV9,TRBJ1-6,ASSPWRVDNSPLH
-,TRBV9,TRBJ1-1,ASSVRDRGVNTEAF
-,TRBV6-2/TRBV6-3,TRBJ2-2,ASSSRPSGRNTGELF
once,TRBV19,TRBJ2-2,ASSRTSGGRELF
-,TRBV12-3/TRBV12-4,TRBJ2-7,ASSPDRSYEQY
-,TRBV18,TRBJ2-7,ASSTRQGLYEQY
-,TRBV27,TRBJ1-1,ASSLRGLGEAF
-,TRBV23-1,TRBJ1-1,ASSPDNPSLWVNTEAF
once,TRBV7-9,TRBJ2-2,ASSRRLGGSPGELF
-,TRBV5-4,TRBJ2-7,ASSAGTGTFYEQY
-,TRBV5-6,TRBJ2-5,ASSLAGAETQY
-,TRBV15,TRBJ2-1,ATSRKESYNEQF
-,TRBV7-9,TRBJ1-2,ASSLAGGTGYT
-,TRBV5-1,TRBJ2-3,ASSLLAGGYDTQY
-,TRBV3-1/TRBV3-2,TRBJ1-1,ASSQGRPGNTEAF
-,TRBV28,TRBJ1-4,ASSLPRPYEKLF